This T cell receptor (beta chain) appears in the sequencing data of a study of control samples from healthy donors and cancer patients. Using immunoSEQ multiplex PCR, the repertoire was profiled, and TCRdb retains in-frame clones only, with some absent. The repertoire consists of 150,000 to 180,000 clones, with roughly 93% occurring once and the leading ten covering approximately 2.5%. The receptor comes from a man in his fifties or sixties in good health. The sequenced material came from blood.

This CDR3 is CASTSYNEQFF. CDR3 DNA sequence: TGTGCCAGTACCTCCTACAATGAGCAGTTCTTC. This chain connects TRBV19 to TRBJ2-1, with unresolved D. V dropped 7 bases and J dropped 0 bases, with 1 base sitting between them. Germline values: CDR1 LNHDA, CDR2 SQIVND (reference sequence). There are 11 residues in the CDR3.